These 6 T cell receptor beta chains originate from one sample sequenced in a study of blood T cell repertoires in COVID-19 (dated by TCRdb to 2020 to 2022). Libraries came from the immunoSEQ multiplex PCR assay. Imported from immuneACCESS, the table was reduced by TCRdb to in-frame sequences with V and J called. These copies leave out some clones; in studies compared against another copy, an unresolved V gene accounts for under half, and the cause of the remainder is not known. The sample contains 250,000 to 350,000 clones, approximately 90% of them found a single time. Clones ranked in the top ten supply around 5.8% of the sample. The sequenced material came from peripheral blood. The receptors derive from a woman aged 45-60 years with COVID-19, enrolled during active disease.

V is TRBV7-2 and J is TRBJ2-7; tentatively, D is TRBD2 (5 bases). Looked up from germline, CDR1 is SGHTA and CDR2 is FQGNSA. The V and J ends lost 3 bases and 6 bases respectively, with 15 bases between them. This CDR3 region has 14 residues. CDR3 amino acids: CASSFSIREGEQYF. CDR3 coding DNA: TGTGCCAGCAGCTTTTCTATCCGGGAAGGCGAGCAGTACTTC.

The V gene is TRBV11-2, the J gene TRBJ1-1; TRBD1 agrees at 9 bases. This CDR3 has 15 residues. Germline CDR1 and CDR2: SGHAT and FQNNGV. V lost 6 bases and J lost 6; bases outside the gene matches: 11. This CDR3 is CASRQNPGQGPEAFF. As DNA, the CDR3 is TGTGCCAGCAGACAAAATCCGGGACAGGGTCCTGAAGCTTTCTTT.

The rearrangement links TRBV5-4 to TRBJ2-1; possibly TRBD2 for D (5 bases). The V gene's germline CDR1 is SGHNT and CDR2 YYREEE (reference sequence). Trimming took 3 bases from V and 6 from J, leaving 16 bases between them. The CDR3 length is 15 residues. CDR3 sequence reads: CASSSAPLGVNEQFF. Here the CDR3 DNA reads TGTGCCAGCAGCTCGGCTCCGCTCGGGGTCAATGAGCAGTTCTTC.

The CDR3 spells CATSDPGPSGHTDTQYF. CDR3 bases: TGTGCCACCAGTGACCCGGGGCCCAGCGGGCACACAGATACGCAGTATTTT. The chain couples TRBV24-1 to TRBJ2-3; tentative D call: TRBD2 (6 bases). This CDR3 region has 17 residues. Deletions cut 4 bases from V and 2 bases from J, with 18 bases between. Germline V lookup: CDR1 KGHDR, CDR2 SFDVKD.

The gene calls are TRBV5-6 and TRBJ1-2; TRBD1 aligns across 10 bases. This CDR3 has 14 residues. Germline V gene sequence: CDR1 SGHDT, CDR2 YYEEEE. V trimming: 5 bases; J trimming: 7 bases; junction bases outside the gene matches: 8. CDR3 residues: CASSSDRGHFGYTF. In nucleotides, the CDR3 is TGTGCCAGCAGTTCCGACAGGGGGCATTTTGGCTACACCTTC.

V usage is TRBV3-1 (or the pseudogene TRBV3-2) and J usage is TRBJ1-1; maybe TRBD1 (6 bases). Trimming left V 3 bases short and J 0 bases short, with 14 bases between. The germline gives CDR1 LGHDT, CDR2 YNNKEL (reference sequence). This CDR3 region has 16 residues. CDR3 nucleotide sequence: TGTGCCAGCAGCCAGTCCTGGGGGGGCATGAACACTGAAGCTTTCTTT. Translated: CASSQSWGGMNTEAFF.